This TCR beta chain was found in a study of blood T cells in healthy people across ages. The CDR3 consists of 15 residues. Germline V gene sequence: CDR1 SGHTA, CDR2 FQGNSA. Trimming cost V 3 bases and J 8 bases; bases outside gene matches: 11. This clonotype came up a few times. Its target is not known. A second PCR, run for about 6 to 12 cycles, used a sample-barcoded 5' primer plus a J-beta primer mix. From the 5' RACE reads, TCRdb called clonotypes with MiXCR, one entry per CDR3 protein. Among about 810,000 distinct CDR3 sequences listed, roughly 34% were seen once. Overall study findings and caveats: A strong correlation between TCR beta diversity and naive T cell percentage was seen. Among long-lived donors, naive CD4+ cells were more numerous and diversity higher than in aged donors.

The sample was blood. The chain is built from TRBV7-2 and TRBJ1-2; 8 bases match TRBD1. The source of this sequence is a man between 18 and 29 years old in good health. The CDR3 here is CASSLELGQGLGYTF. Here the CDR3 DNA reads TGTGCCAGCAGCTTGGAATTAGGACAGGGTCTGGGCTACACCTTC.